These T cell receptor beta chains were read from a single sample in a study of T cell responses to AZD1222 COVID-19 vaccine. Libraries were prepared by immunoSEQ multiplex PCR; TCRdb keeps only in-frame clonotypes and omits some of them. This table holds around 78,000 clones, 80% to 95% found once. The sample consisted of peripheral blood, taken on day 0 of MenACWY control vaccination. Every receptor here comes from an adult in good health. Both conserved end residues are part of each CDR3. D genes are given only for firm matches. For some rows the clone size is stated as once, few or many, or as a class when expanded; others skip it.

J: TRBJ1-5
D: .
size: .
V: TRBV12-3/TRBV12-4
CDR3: CASRVNDQPQHF
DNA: TGTGCCAGCAGGGTGAACGATCAGCCCCAGCATTTT

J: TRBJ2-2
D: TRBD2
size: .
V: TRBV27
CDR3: CASSLTSGNTGELFF
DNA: TGTGCCAGCAGTCTGACTAGCGGGAACACCGGGGAGCTGTTTTTT

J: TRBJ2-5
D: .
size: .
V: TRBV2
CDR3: CASSVLSGSRETQYF
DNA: TGTGCCAGCAGTGTTCTTAGCGGATCCCGAGAGACCCAGTACTTC

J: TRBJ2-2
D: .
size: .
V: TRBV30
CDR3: CAWSVWSGYTGELFF
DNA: TGTGCCTGGAGTGTCTGGAGCGGGTACACCGGGGAGCTGTTTTTT

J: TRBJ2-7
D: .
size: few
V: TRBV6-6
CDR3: CASSRGVLAEQYF
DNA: TGTGCCAGCAGTAGGGGCGTACTGGCCGAGCAGTACTTC

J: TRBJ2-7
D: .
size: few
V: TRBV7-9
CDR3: CASSLEFHEQYF
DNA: TGTGCCAGCAGCTTAGAGTTCCACGAGCAGTACTTC

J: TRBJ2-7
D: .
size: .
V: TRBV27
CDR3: CASSSRGKQYF
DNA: TGTGCCAGCAGTTCCAGGGGCAAGCAGTACTTC

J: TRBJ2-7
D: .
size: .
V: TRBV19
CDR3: CASSMSGYEQYF
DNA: TGTGCCAGTAGTATGAGCGGATACGAGCAGTACTTC

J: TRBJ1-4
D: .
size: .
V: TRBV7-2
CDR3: CASSLSRLEKLFF
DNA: TGTGCCAGCAGCTTAAGCAGGCTAGAAAAACTGTTTTTT

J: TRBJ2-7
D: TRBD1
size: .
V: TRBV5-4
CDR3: CASSLGGTGDEQYF
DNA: TGTGCCAGCAGCCTAGGTGGGACAGGGGACGAGCAGTACTTC

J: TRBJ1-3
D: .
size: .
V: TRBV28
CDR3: CASWPGMANTIYF
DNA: TGTGCCAGCTGGCCGGGAATGGCAAACACCATATATTTT

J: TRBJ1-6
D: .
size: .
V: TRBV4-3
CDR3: CASSQGTQYNSPLHF
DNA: TGCGCCAGCAGCCAAGGGACTCAGTATAATTCACCCCTCCACTTT

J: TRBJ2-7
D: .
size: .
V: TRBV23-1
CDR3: CASSQSRKQGNF
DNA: TGCGCCAGCAGTCAATCTAGGAAACAGGGTAACTTC

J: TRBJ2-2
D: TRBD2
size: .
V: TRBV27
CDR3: CATRTSGNTGELFF
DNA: TGTGCCACCCGGACTAGCGGGAACACCGGGGAGCTGTTTTTT

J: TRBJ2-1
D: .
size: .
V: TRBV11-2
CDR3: CASSRLGGSYNEQFF
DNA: TGTGCCAGCAGTCGATTGGGGGGCTCCTACAATGAGCAGTTCTTC

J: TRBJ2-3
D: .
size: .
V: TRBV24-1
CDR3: CATSARGDTQYF
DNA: TGTGCCACCAGTGCCCGGGGTGATACGCAGTATTTT

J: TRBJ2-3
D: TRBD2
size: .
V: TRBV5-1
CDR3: CASSPGGGTSTDTQYF
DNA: TGCGCCAGCAGCCCTGGCGGGGGTACTAGCACAGATACGCAGTATTTT

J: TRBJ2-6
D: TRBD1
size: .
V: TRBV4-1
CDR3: CASSQPRQGAGANVLTF
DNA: TGCGCCAGCAGCCAACCCAGACAGGGCGCTGGGGCCAACGTCCTGACTTTC

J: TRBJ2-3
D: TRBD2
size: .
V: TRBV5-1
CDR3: CASSLAAGGADTQYF
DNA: TGCGCCAGCAGCTTGGCCGCGGGAGGGGCAGATACGCAGTATTTT

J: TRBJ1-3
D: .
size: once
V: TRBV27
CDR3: CASSGMAGGNTIYF
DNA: TGTGCCAGCAGTGGCATGGCAGGAGGAAACACCATATATTTT

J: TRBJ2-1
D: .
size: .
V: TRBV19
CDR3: CASSIGSSYNEQFF
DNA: TGTGCCAGTAGTATCGGGAGCTCCTACAATGAGCAGTTCTTC

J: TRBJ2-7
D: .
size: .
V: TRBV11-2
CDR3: CASSLVTGVRGEQYF
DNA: TGTGCCAGCAGCTTAGTTACGGGAGTACGTGGTGAGCAGTACTTC

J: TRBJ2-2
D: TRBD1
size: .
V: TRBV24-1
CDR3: CATSDQSLLDGTGGTGELFF
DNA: TGTGCCACCAGTGATCAGTCTCTCCTCGACGGGACAGGGGGAACCGGGGAGCTGTTTTTT

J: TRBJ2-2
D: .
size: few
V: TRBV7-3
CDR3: CASSPGNTGELFF
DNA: TGTGCCAGCAGCCCAGGGAACACCGGGGAGCTGTTTTTT

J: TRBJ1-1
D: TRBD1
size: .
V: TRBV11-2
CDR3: CASRRQGAGHTEAFF
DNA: TGTGCCAGCAGACGTCAGGGGGCAGGGCACACTGAAGCTTTCTTT

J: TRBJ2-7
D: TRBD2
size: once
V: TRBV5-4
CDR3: CASSTGGTSGNEQYF
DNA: TGTGCCAGCAGCACGGGCGGGACTAGCGGGAATGAGCAGTACTTC

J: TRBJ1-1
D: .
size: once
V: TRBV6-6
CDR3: CASRTANTEAFF
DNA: TGTGCCAGCAGGACAGCGAACACTGAAGCTTTCTTT

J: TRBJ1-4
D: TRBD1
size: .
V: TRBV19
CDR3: CASSTRIGGQGDEKLFF
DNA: TGTGCCAGTAGCACCCGAATTGGAGGACAGGGGGATGAAAAACTGTTTTTT

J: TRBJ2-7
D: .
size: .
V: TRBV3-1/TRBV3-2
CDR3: CASSQKLDFAYEQYF
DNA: TGTGCCAGCAGCCAGAAGTTGGACTTCGCCTACGAGCAGTACTTC

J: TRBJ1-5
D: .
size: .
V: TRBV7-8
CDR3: CASSLEGLGNQPQHF
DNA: TGTGCCAGCAGCTTGGAAGGGTTGGGGAATCAGCCCCAGCATTTT

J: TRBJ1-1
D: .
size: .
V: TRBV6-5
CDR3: CASSYSAGRGNTEAFF
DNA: TGTGCCAGCAGTTACTCGGCGGGTAGGGGGAACACTGAAGCTTTCTTT

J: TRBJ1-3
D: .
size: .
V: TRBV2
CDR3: CATNEQSGNTIYF
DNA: TGTGCCACCAATGAACAATCTGGAAACACCATATATTTT

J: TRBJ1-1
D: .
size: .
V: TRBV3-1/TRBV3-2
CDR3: CASSAGNTEAFF
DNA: TGTGCCAGCAGTGCAGGGAACACTGAAGCTTTCTTT

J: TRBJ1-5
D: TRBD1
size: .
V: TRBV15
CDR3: CATSGADRGVQPQHF
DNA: TGTGCCACCAGCGGGGCGGACAGGGGAGTTCAGCCCCAGCATTTT

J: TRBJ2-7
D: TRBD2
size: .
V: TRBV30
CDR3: CAWSGGTSGVREYYEQYF
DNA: TGTGCCTGGAGTGGAGGGACTAGCGGAGTGAGGGAGTACTACGAGCAGTACTTC

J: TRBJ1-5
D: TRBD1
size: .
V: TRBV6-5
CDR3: CASKPQGAPNQPQHF
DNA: TGTGCCAGCAAACCACAGGGGGCCCCCAATCAGCCCCAGCATTTT

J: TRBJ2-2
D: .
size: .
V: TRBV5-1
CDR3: CASRSAGSGTGELFF
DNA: TGCGCCAGCAGATCCGCCGGGAGCGGGACCGGGGAGCTGTTTTTT

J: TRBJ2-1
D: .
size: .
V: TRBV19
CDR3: CASKLTPTGNEQFF
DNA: TGTGCCAGTAAGCTGACTCCAACGGGGAATGAGCAGTTCTTC

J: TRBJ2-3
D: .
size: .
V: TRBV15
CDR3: CATRPGAADTQYF
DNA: TGTGCCACCCGACCGGGAGCGGCGGATACGCAGTATTTT

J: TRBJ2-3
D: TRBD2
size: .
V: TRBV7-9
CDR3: CASSTGTSGRSDTQYF
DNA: TGTGCCAGCAGCACCGGGACTAGCGGGAGATCGGATACGCAGTATTTT

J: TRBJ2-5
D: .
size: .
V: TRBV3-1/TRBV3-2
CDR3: CASSTNWDVPRMAQYF
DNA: TGTGCCAGCAGCACCAACTGGGACGTCCCGCGTATGGCCCAGTACTTC

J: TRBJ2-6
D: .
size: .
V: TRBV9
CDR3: CASSVTGLGANVLTF
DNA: TGTGCCAGCAGCGTTACAGGACTTGGGGCCAACGTCCTGACTTTC

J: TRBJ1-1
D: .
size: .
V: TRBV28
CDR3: CASSPEALKAEAFF
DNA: TGTGCCAGCAGCCCCGAGGCGTTGAAGGCTGAAGCTTTCTTT

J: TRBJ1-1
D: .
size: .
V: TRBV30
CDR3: CAWVAGEAFF
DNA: TGTGCCTGGGTTGCAGGGGAAGCTTTCTTT

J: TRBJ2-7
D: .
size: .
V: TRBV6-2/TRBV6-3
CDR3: CASSSLGDEQYF
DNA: TGTGCCAGCAGTTCCCTGGGGGACGAGCAGTACTTC

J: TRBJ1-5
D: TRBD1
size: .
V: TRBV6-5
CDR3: CASSLGQQPQHF
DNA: TGTGCCAGCAGCCTGGGACAGCAGCCCCAGCATTTT

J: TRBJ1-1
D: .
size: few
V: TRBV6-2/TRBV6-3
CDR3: CASSYRDNTEAFF
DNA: TGTGCCAGCAGTTACCGGGACAACACTGAAGCTTTCTTT

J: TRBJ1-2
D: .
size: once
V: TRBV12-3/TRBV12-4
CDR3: CASSFSTNYGYTF
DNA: TGTGCCAGCAGTTTCTCCACCAACTATGGCTACACCTTC

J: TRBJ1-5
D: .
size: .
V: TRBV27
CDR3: CASGRGGANQPQHF
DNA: TGTGCCAGCGGCCGGGGGGGGGCCAATCAGCCCCAGCATTTT

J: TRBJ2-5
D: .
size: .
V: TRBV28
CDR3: CASSLGTVGGETQYF
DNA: TGTGCCAGCAGTCTTGGGACAGTTGGAGGGGAGACCCAGTACTTC

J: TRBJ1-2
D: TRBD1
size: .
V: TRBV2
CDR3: CASSGPGTVGF
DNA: TGTGCCAGCAGTGGCCCCGGGACAGTCGGCTTC

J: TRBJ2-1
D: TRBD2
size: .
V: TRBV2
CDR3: CASQLAGFNEQFF
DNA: TGTGCCAGCCAACTAGCGGGATTTAATGAGCAGTTCTTC

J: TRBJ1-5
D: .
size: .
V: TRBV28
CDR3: CASSVGQPQHF
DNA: TGTGCCAGCAGTGTCGGTCAGCCCCAGCATTTT

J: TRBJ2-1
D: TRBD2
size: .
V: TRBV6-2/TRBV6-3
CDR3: CASSEREPYYNEQFF
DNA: TGTGCCAGCAGCGAGCGGGAGCCATACTACAATGAGCAGTTCTTC

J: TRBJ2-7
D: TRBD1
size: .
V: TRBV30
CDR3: CAWSQGASYEQYF
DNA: TGTGCCTGGAGTCAGGGGGCTAGCTACGAGCAGTACTTC

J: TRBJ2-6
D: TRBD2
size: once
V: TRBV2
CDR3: CAIPSASGRASSSGANVLTF
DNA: TGTGCCATCCCCTCTGCGAGCGGGAGGGCTAGTAGCTCTGGGGCCAACGTCCTGACTTTC

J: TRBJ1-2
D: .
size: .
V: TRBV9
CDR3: CASSVEPRDDRGYTF
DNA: TGTGCCAGCAGCGTAGAGCCCAGGGATGATCGTGGCTACACCTTC